A single sample gave rise to the 12 T cell receptor beta chains below, sequenced in a study of tumor-infiltrating lymphocytes in primary liver carcinoma. Without any cell sorting, about 19-31 mg of bulk tissue yielded co-extracted RNA and DNA. From 400 to 500 ng total RNA, TCR beta cDNA was generated with a primer in the constant region. Libraries covering TCR beta were generated through three nested multiplex PCR rounds (using a slightly modified ARM-PCR). Investigators reported that the first two PCR rounds, at 10 to 11 cycles each, used TRBV1-TRBV30 forward primers with a C-beta reverse primer. TCRdb reprocessed the multiplex PCR reads via MiXCR and lists one record per CDR3 protein. Of about 21,000 distinct CDR3 sequences listed, about three quarters are singletons. The sequencing sample was made of liver tumor tissue from sampling region 1. Subset indicated: tumor region T1, superior pole. The source of these receptors is a woman younger than 45 with primary liver carcinoma and hepatitis B virus infection.

J is TRBJ2-5 and V is TRBV12-3 or TRBV12-4; D is possibly TRBD1 or TRBD2 (5 bases each). The V and J ends lost 2 bases and 5 bases respectively, with 18 bases between them. This CDR3 contains 16 residues. The CDR3 DNA is TGTGCCAGCAGTTTAAGTTCATGGGGGTTGGTGGAGACCCAGTACTTC. Translating gives CASSLSSWGLVETQYF.

Notes on this clonotype: The CDR3 end shows no conserved phenylalanine or tryptophan, and so a read error is likely. V is TRBV2 and J is TRBJ2-7, with D possibly being TRBD1 (6 bases). The CDR3 runs to 13 residues. Germline loops: CDR1 SNHLY, CDR2 FYNNEI. CDR3 in amino acids: CTGSPTQGWEQYL. For the CDR3, the DNA is TGTACCGGCAGTCCAACCCAGGGGTGGGAGCAGTACCTC.

This clonotype came up a few times. V and J are TRBV11-1 and TRBJ2-7; D not certain. The CDR3 covers 13 residues. Trimming took off 1 base at V and 7 bases at J, with 11 bases between the two ends. The V gene's germline CDR1 is SGHAT and CDR2 FQDESV (reference sequence). CDR3 sequence reads: CASSLGYSREQYF. The CDR3 region has the DNA TGTGCCAGCAGCTTAGGATACTCCCGTGAGCAGTACTTC. Together with reference TRBV11-1 and TRBJ2-7, the CDR3 gives the full variable domain: EAEVAQSPRYKITEKSQAVAFWCDPISGHATLYWYRQILGQGPELLVQFQDESVVDDSQLPKDRFSAERLKGVDSTLKIQPAELGDSAMYLCASSLGYSREQYFGPGTRLTVT.

A remark on this clonotype: Compared with germline, one end of the junction differs, possibly owing to a read error. This sequence joins TRBV11-1 and TRBJ1-1; tentatively, D is TRBD1 (5 bases). The CDR3 spans 15 residues. Looked up from germline, CDR1 is SGHAT and CDR2 is FQDESV (reference sequence). The CDR3 protein is CVSSSTETVNTEAFF. Here the CDR3 DNA reads TGTGTCAGCAGCTCAACCGAGACAGTGAACACTGAAGCTTTCTTC.

Comment on this clonotype: The junction shows a germline mismatch at one end, possibly a read error. The chain combines TRBV4-3 with TRBJ2-1, with D perhaps TRBD2 (6 bases). The CDR3 spans 15 residues. Germline values: CDR1 LGHNA, CDR2 YSLEER. CDR3 loop: CASSQDAGSYIEQFF. Here the CDR3 DNA reads TGCGCCAGCAGCCAAGATGCGGGAAGCTACATTGAGCAGTTCTTC.

The V and J genes are TRBV12-3 or TRBV12-4 and TRBJ2-1; 7 nucleotides line up with TRBD2. After removal of 6 bases from V and 9 bases from J, the junction contained 14 bases not matched to a gene. This CDR3 is built from 15 residues. The CDR3 loop is CASSLSRTRGPEQFF. The CDR3 DNA is TGTGCCAGCAGCCTGTCCAGGACTAGAGGACCTGAGCAGTTCTTC.

The gene calls are TRBV9 and TRBJ2-3; D not resolved. Germline V lookup: CDR1 SGDLS, CDR2 YYNGEE. There are 14 residues in the CDR3. The V gene lost 8 bases and the J gene lost 4 bases, with 17 bases spanning the gap. The CDR3 bases are TGTGCCAGTGGCGCGTACGATTTCCCAGATACGCAGTATTTT. This codes for CASGAYDFPDTQYF.

To note about this clonotype: Its ends do not fully match the called genes, so a read error is possible. The chain is built from TRBV7-9 and TRBJ2-1; TRBD2 matches 12 bases. This CDR3 is built from 14 residues. Germline loops: CDR1 SEHNR, CDR2 FQNEAQ (reference sequence). CDR3: CASSLYLAGGMQFF. DNA for the CDR3: TGTGCTAGCAGCCTATATCTAGCGGGAGGGATGCAGTTCTTC. Combining the CDR3 with reference TRBV7-9 and TRBJ2-1 gives the whole variable domain DTGVSQNPRHKITKRGQNVTFRCDPISEHNRLYWYRQTLGQGPEFLTYFQNEAQLEKSRLLSDRFSAERPKGSFSTLEIQRTEQGDSAMYLCASSLYLAGGMQFFGPGTRLTVL.

Worth noting for this clonotype: A junction boundary mismatches the germline segment, possibly from a read error. This chain joins TRBV5-4 and TRBJ2-3, with D uncertain. Germline CDR1 and CDR2: SGHNT and YYREEE (reference sequence). CDR3 size: 17 residues. The chain's CDR3 is CATSVDGRPTPTDTQYF. The CDR3, as DNA: TGTGCCACCAGCGTAGACGGACGCCCTACACCCACAGATACGCAGTATTTT.

This clonotype has just a few counts. The chain combines TRBV30 with TRBJ1-1, with a tentative D call TRBD1 (6 bases). The CDR3 is 12 residues long. The V end was cut by 8 bases, the J end by 1 base, with 11 bases between. From germline, CDR1 is GTSNPN and CDR2 SVGIG (reference sequence). CDR3 sequence (DNA): TGTGCCCTGGAGGGACAGAACACTGAAGCTTTCTTT. Protein sequence: CALEGQNTEAFF.

The chain couples TRBV7-8 to TRBJ2-3, with 10 bases that match TRBD2. Germline trimming cut 6 bases from V and 6 bases from J; bases unmatched to any gene: 12. The V gene's germline CDR1 is SGHVS and CDR2 FQNEAQ. The CDR3 extends over 16 amino acids. The CDR3 bases are TGTGCCAGCAGTCTAGGAGCGGGAGGGACTGGTGATACGCAGTATTTT. Translating gives CASSLGAGGTGDTQYF.

A note on this clonotype: Mismatch with germline at one junction end may stem from a read error. The J gene is TRBJ2-3, the V gene TRBV6-6; D may be TRBD2 (6 bases). CDR1 MNHNY and CDR2 SVGAGI come from the germline V gene (reference sequence). The CDR3 sequence is 17 residues long. The CDR3, as DNA: TGTGCCAGCAGTCACTCTTTTAGCAGCGGGTCCACAGATACGCAGTACTTT. Translating gives CASSHSFSSGSTDTQYF.